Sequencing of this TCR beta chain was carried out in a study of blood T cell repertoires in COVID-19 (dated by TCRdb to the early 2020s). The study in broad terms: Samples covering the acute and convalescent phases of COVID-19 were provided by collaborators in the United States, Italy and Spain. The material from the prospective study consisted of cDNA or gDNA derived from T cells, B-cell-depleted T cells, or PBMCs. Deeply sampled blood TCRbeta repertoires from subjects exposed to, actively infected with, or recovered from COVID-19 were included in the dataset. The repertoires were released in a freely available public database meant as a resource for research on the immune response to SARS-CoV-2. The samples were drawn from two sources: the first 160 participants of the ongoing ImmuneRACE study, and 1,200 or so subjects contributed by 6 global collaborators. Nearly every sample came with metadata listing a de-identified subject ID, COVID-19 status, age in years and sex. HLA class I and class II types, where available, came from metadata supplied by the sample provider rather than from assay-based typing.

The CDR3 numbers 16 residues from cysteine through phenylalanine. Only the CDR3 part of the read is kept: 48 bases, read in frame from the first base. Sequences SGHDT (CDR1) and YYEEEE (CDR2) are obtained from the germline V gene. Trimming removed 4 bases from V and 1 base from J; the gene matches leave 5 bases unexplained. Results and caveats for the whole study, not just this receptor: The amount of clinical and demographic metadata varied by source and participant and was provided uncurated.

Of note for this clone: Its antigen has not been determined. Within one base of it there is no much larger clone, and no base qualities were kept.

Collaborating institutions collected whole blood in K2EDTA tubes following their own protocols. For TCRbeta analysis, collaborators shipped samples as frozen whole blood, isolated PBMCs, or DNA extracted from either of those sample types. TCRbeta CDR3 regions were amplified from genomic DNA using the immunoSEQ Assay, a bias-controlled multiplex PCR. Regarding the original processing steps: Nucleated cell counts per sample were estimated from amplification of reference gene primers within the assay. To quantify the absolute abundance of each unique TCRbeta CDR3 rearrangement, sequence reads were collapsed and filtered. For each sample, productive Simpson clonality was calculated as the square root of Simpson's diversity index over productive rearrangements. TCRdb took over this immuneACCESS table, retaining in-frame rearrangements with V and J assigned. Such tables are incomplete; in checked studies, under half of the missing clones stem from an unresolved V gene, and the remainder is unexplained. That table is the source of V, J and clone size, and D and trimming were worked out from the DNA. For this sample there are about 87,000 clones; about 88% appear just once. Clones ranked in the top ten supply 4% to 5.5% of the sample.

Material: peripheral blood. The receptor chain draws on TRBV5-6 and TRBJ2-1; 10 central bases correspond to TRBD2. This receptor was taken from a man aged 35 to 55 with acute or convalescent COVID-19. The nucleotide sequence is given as TGTGCCAGCAGCCAGGGACTAGCGTTGTCCTACAATGAGCAGTTCTTC. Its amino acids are CASSQGLALSYNEQFF. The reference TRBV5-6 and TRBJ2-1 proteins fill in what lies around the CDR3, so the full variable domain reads DAGVTQSPTHLIKTRGQQVTLRCSPKSGHDTVSWYQQALGQGPQFIFQYYEEEERQRGNFPDRFSGHQFPNYSSELNVNALLLGDSALYLCASSQGLALSYNEQFFGPGTRLTVL.